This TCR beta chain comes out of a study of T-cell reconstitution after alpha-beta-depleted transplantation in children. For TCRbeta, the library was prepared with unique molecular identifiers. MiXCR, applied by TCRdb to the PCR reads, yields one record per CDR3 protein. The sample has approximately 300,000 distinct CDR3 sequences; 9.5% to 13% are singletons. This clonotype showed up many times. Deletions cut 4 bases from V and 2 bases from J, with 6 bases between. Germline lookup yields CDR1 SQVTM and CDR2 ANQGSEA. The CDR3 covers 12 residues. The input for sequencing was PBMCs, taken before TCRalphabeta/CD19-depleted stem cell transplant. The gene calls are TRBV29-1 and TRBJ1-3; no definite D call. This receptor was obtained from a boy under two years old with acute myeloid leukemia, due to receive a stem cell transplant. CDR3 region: CSVGWAGNTIYF. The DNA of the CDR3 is TGCAGCGTTGGATGGGCTGGAAACACCATATATTTT.